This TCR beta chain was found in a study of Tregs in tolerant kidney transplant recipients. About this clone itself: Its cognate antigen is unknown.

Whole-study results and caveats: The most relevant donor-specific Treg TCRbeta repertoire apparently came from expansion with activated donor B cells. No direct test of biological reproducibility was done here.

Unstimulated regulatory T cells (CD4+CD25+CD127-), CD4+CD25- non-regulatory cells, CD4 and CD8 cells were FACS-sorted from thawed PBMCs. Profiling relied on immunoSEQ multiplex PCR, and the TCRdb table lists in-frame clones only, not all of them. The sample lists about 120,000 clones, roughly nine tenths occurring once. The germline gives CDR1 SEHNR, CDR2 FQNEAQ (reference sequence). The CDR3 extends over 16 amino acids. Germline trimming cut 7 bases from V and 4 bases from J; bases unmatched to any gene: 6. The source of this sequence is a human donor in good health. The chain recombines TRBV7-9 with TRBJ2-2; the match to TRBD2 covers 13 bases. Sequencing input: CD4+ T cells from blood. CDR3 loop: CASIRGLAGITGELFF. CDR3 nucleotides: TGTGCCAGCATCCGGGGACTAGCGGGAATCACCGGGGAGCTGTTTTTT.